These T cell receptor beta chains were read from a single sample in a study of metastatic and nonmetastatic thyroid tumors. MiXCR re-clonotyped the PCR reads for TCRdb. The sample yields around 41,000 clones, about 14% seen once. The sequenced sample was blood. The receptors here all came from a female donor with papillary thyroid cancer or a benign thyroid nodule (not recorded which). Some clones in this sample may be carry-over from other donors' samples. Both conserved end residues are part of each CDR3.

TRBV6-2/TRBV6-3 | CASTYGGVFDTQYF
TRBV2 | CASRLELLYNEQFF
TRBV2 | CASSEFLAGQETQYF
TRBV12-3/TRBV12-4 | CASSLRGATEAFF
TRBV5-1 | CASSLGDRGLGETQYF
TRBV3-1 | CASSQVVGGVNSPLHF
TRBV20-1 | CSASDFGRVAEAFF
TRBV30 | CACSGLGFNEQFF
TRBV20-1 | CSASPRLAGDGNEQFF
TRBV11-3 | CASSFRRPSGANVLTF
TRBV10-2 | CASSTPGKNTEALF
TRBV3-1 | CASSQTGLAGARFF
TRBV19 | CASFNRGEGGYTF
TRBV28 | CASSTSWRVGWGYDQYF
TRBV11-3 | CASSSPERENTGELFF
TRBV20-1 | CSAPDSPLQETQYF
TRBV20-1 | CSARDKGLSPPEQYF
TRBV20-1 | CSARARTGGAGGANVPTF
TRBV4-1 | CASSQDPSGTIHEQYF
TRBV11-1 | CASSPIALPYTGELFF
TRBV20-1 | CSARPANTGELFF